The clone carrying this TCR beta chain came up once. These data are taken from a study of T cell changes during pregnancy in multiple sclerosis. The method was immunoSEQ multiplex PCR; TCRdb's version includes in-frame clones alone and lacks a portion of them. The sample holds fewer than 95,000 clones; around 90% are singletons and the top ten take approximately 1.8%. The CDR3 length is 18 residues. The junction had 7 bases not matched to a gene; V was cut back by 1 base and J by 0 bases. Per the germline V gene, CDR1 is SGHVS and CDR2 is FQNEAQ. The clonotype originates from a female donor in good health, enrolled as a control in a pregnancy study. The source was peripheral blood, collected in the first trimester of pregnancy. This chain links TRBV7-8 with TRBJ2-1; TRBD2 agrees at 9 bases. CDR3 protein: CASSLVIAGANSYNEQFF. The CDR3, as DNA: TGTGCCAGCAGCTTAGTAATAGCGGGGGCAAACTCCTACAATGAGCAGTTCTTC.